A single sample is the source of the 23 T cell receptor beta chains below, sequenced in a study of OX40 agonist ivuxolimab in advanced cancers. Sequenced by immunoSEQ multiplex PCR; TCRdb stores in-frame clones only, minus some. The sample has 68,000 or so clones, 70% to 85% seen once. The sample here was CD4+ or CD8+ T cells sorted from blood, taken in a trial of the OX40 agonist ivuxolimab. Every receptor here comes from an adult with an advanced solid tumor such as melanoma, head and neck, liver or kidney cancer.

V gene TRBV6-6 combines with J gene TRBJ2-2; D ambiguous. CDR1 is MNHNY and CDR2 is SVGAGI in the germline V gene (reference sequence). V lost 2 bases to trimming and J lost 6 bases, with 4 bases between them. CDR3 size: 12 residues. CDR3 in DNA: TGTGCCAGCAGTTACACGGCCGGGGAGCTGTTTTTT. It yields the protein CASSYTAGELFF.

There are a few counts of this clone. V usage is TRBV25-1 and J usage is TRBJ1-2; 11 bases align to TRBD1. The V gene end was trimmed by 4 bases and the J gene end by 8 bases; junction bases not matched to a gene: 9. Germline loops: CDR1 MGHDK, CDR2 SYGVNS. This CDR3 has 15 amino acids. The chain's CDR3 is CASSGGDRGKKGYTF. Here the CDR3 DNA reads TGTGCCAGCAGTGGGGGGGACAGGGGGAAAAAGGGCTACACCTTC.

CDR3 sequence (DNA): TGTGCCAGCAGCTCATCTAGCCCAAGCTCCTACAATGAGCAGTTCTTC. Encoded protein: CASSSSSPSSYNEQFF. The gene calls are TRBV7-3 and TRBJ2-1; maybe TRBD2 (5 bases). Germline CDR1 is SGHTA and CDR2 is FQGTGA. Trimming removed 4 bases from V and 0 bases from J, with 13 bases in between. There are 16 residues in the CDR3.

Only a few counts were recorded for this clone. The CDR3 sequence is CAWSRQETQYF. CDR3 DNA sequence: TGTGCCTGGAGCCGGCAAGAGACCCAGTACTTC. This chain uses TRBV30 with TRBJ2-5; no clear D gene. CDR1 is GTSNPN, CDR2 SVGIG, per germline (reference sequence). The CDR3 runs 11 residues. The V end was cut by 3 bases, the J end by 2 bases, with 4 bases between.

The chain joins TRBV2 to TRBJ1-4; D may be TRBD1 (6 bases). The V gene lost 7 bases and the J gene lost 5 bases, with 17 bases spanning the gap. This CDR3 contains 15 residues. CDR1 is SNHLY and CDR2 is FYNNEI in the germline V gene. CDR3 protein: CASIKGGTRNEKLFF. DNA of the CDR3: TGTGCCAGCATCAAAGGGGGGACGCGGAATGAAAAACTGTTTTTT.

J is TRBJ2-5 and V is TRBV30; D is unresolved. Germline V lookup: CDR1 GTSNPN, CDR2 SVGIG (reference sequence). V dropped 0 bases and J dropped 2 bases, with 7 bases sitting between them. The CDR3 totals 13 residues. CDR3 loop: CAWSVQLQETQYF. In DNA form, the CDR3 reads TGTGCCTGGAGTGTCCAGCTACAAGAGACCCAGTACTTC.

This clone turned up a few times. The chain employs TRBV28 and TRBJ1-3; D remains unclear. The CDR3 loop spans 15 amino acids. V was trimmed by 8 bases and J by 0 bases, leaving 14 bases between them. Germline assignment: CDR1 MDHEN and CDR2 SYDVKM. The CDR3 DNA reads as TGTGCCAGCGGCCCTTGGGCGGGCTCTGGAAACACCATATATTTT. Its protein product is CASGPWAGSGNTIYF.

CDR3 loop: CASRTGSSYGYTF. In nucleotides, the CDR3 is TGTGCCAGTAGGACAGGGTCCAGCTATGGCTACACCTTC. The rearrangement joins TRBV6-6 to TRBJ1-2; 8 nucleotides match TRBD1. CDR1 is MNHNY and CDR2 is SVGAGI in the germline V gene (reference sequence). The CDR3 is 13 residues long. The ends lost 9 bases at V and 4 bases at J; junction bases unmatched: 7.

The chain combines TRBV28 with TRBJ2-5, with D uncertain. The DNA end is a closer match to TRBJ2-7, so the J assignment may be wrong. This CDR3 has 12 amino acids. The germline V gene encodes CDR1 MDHEN and CDR2 SYDVKM. CDR3 region: CASSSRLGEQYF. Written as DNA, the CDR3 is TGTGCCAGCAGTTCCCGCTTAGGCGAGCAGTACTTC.

The chain combines TRBV7-9 with TRBJ2-5; weak D call: TRBD2 (5 bases). The CDR3 runs 15 residues. The V and J ends lost 1 base and 0 bases respectively, with 9 bases between them. Germline-derived CDR1 and CDR2 are SEHNR and FQNEAQ (reference sequence). The CDR3 protein is CASSLGEINQETQYF. The CDR3 DNA follows: TGTGCCAGCAGCTTAGGGGAGATCAACCAAGAGACCCAGTACTTC.

CDR3: CASSQEPGGLSNEQFF. CDR3 nucleotide sequence: TGTGCCAGCAGCCAAGAACCGGGGGGGCTATCCAATGAGCAGTTCTTC. V and J are TRBV4-2 and TRBJ2-1; TRBD2 matches 8 bases. The germline V gene encodes CDR1 LGHNA and CDR2 YNFKEQ. V trimming: 0 bases; J trimming: 6 bases; junction bases outside the gene matches: 7. The CDR3 totals 16 residues.

This chain uses TRBV2 with TRBJ2-1, with TRBD2 matching over 12 bases. Trimming at V came to 4 bases and at J to 9 bases, leaving 4 bases not matched to a gene. Per the germline V gene, CDR1 is SNHLY and CDR2 is FYNNEI. The CDR3 has 14 residues. The CDR3 sequence is CASSGLAGDSEQFF. In DNA form, the CDR3 reads TGTGCCAGCAGTGGACTAGCGGGAGATAGTGAGCAGTTCTTC.

The CDR3 nucleotides are TGTGCCAGCAGCGAGACCGGGACACAACTATGGGGCTACACCTTC. Residues: CASSETGTQLWGYTF. The chain has TRBV9 and TRBJ1-2; D perhaps matches TRBD1 (6 bases). The germline V gene encodes CDR1 SGDLS and CDR2 YYNGEE. The CDR3 contains 15 residues. The V end lost 3 bases, the J end lost 8 bases, and 20 bases lay between the germline ends.

The gene calls are TRBV6-6 and TRBJ2-1; 9 nucleotides line up with TRBD2. V dropped 0 bases and J dropped 13; count of bases not matched to a gene: 7. The CDR3 has 14 residues. Germline lookup yields CDR1 MNHNY and CDR2 SVGAGI (reference sequence). The CDR3 sequence is CASSYSASGGPQFF. CDR3 sequence (DNA): TGTGCCAGCAGTTACTCCGCCAGCGGGGGGCCCCAGTTCTTC.

Only one count was recorded for this clone. This chain connects TRBV10-3 to TRBJ2-3; 7 positions agree with TRBD1. CDR1 ENHRY and CDR2 SYGVKD come from the germline V gene. This CDR3 has 16 amino acids. The trim removed 3 bases at V and 3 bases at J, leaving 9 bases unmatched. The CDR3 sequence is CAISDPRDRNTDTQYF. The CDR3 DNA follows: TGTGCCATCAGTGACCCCCGGGACAGAAATACAGATACGCAGTATTTT.

V usage is TRBV10-2 and J usage is TRBJ2-6, with a weak D call TRBD2 (5 bases). Trimming cost V 6 bases and J 2 bases, with 14 bases left between them. From germline, CDR1 is WSHSY and CDR2 SAAADI. The CDR3 spans 16 residues. In DNA, the CDR3 is TGCGCCAGCAGGTTCGGGAAGGATCCTGGGGCCAACGTCCTGACTTTC. It specifies CASRFGKDPGANVLTF.

The chain is built from TRBV9 and TRBJ2-1; D not resolved. Germline-derived CDR1 and CDR2 are SGDLS and YYNGEE. This CDR3 is built from 14 residues. V was pared by 3 bases and J by 0 bases, with 7 bases between. CDR3 nucleotides: TGTGCCAGCAGCGGTGGGAACTCCTACAATGAGCAGTTCTTC. Amino acid sequence: CASSGGNSYNEQFF.

The CDR3 sequence is CASSPGLAREQFF. The CDR3 DNA sequence: TGCGCCAGCAGCCCGGGACTAGCCCGTGAGCAGTTCTTC. The chain carries TRBV4-3 and TRBJ2-1; 9 nucleotides line up with TRBD2. V lost 4 bases to trimming and J lost 9 bases; unmatched junction nucleotides: 4. CDR1 and CDR2 (germline): LGHNA, YSLEER. The CDR3 loop spans 13 amino acids.

This clone was seen just once. The chain is built from TRBV2 and TRBJ1-6; perhaps TRBD1 as D (6 bases). Germline CDR1 is SNHLY and CDR2 is FYNNEI. Trimming took 5 bases from V and 5 from J, leaving 13 bases between them. This CDR3 has 15 residues. Here the CDR3 reads CASSLRSGDNSPLHF. Here the CDR3 DNA reads TGTGCCAGCAGTTTGAGGTCAGGGGATAATTCACCCCTCCACTTT.

The rearrangement uses TRBV6-1 and TRBJ1-2, with D unclear. CDR3 length: 14 amino acids. The germline V and J ends were trimmed by 1 base and 4 bases, with 10 bases remaining between them. From germline, CDR1 is MNHNS and CDR2 SASEGT. DNA for the CDR3: TGTGCCAGCAGTGAAGGTCGGGTCTTCTATGGCTACACCTTC. Encoded protein: CASSEGRVFYGYTF.

This clone was seen just once. Within the sample, other DNA sequences also encode this same CDR3. The chain employs TRBV9 and TRBJ1-3; no clear D gene. CDR1 and CDR2 (germline): SGDLS, YYNGEE. There are 13 residues in the CDR3. Trimming removed 2 bases from V and 0 bases from J, with 3 bases in between. CDR3 bases: TGTGCCAGCAGCGTTCTCTCTGGAAACACCATATATTTT. It yields the protein CASSVLSGNTIYF.

V usage is TRBV30 and J usage is TRBJ2-2, with TRBD2 identical over 7 bases. The ends lost 3 bases at V and 4 bases at J; junction bases unmatched: 2. The CDR3 covers 13 residues. The germline CDR1 and CDR2 sequences are GTSNPN and SVGIG (reference sequence). The CDR3, as DNA: TGTGCCTGGAGCAGGGAGGGCACCGGGGAGCTGTTTTTT. This gives the protein CAWSREGTGELFF.

This clone was counted many times. The V and J genes are TRBV27 and TRBJ2-1; 10 bases fit TRBD2. This CDR3 comprises 18 residues. V was pared by 0 bases and J by 5 bases, with 10 bases of the junction left unmatched. Germline CDR1 reads MNHEY; CDR2 reads SMNVEV (reference sequence). The CDR3 bases are TGTGCCAGCAGTTTATCCCCCTCTAGCGGGAGTTGGCACAATGAGCAGTTCTTC. It translates to CASSLSPSSGSWHNEQFF.